One and the same sample provided the 6 T cell receptor beta chains below, sequenced in a study of low-dose radiotherapy and immunotherapy resistance in tumors. Primers targeting TRAV and TRBV primed first-strand cDNA, covering alpha and beta chains. Using a constant-region primer together with a V-primer adapter, TCRs were subjected to 15 to 25 PCR cycles of amplification. Each CDR3 protein is one row after TCRdb ran MiXCR on the reads. The sample has 15,000 or so distinct CDR3 sequences, under 60% seen once. The receptors were gathered from a human donor with advanced metastatic prostate, ovarian, gallbladder or colorectal cancer (not recorded which). This table probably holds off-target reads from a library built for another chain.

The genes are TRBV5-1 and TRBJ2-1, with D unclear. CDR1 SGHRS and CDR2 YFSETQ come from the germline V gene. The length of the CDR3 is 14 residues. V was clipped by 0 bases and J by 10 bases, with 14 bases between them. CDR3 loop: CASSLAGGTREQFF. CDR3 DNA: TGCGCCAGCAGCTTGGCTGGCGGCACAAGGGAGCAGTTCTTC.

The chain uses TRBV5-6 and TRBJ2-1, with D perhaps matching TRBD2 (7 bases). CDR3 length equals 15 residues. V gave up 1 base and J gave up 7 bases, with 15 bases separating them. Germline CDR1 is SGHDT and CDR2 is YYEEEE. The CDR3 protein is CASSLLTGRANEQFF. For the CDR3, the DNA is TGTGCCAGCAGCTTGCTCACAGGGAGGGCAAATGAGCAGTTCTTC.

The rearrangement joins TRBV14 to TRBJ2-7; D is ambiguous. Germline assignment: CDR1 SGHDN and CDR2 FVKESK. Trimming stripped 6 bases from V and 2 bases from J, with 17 bases between. This CDR3 comprises 15 residues. The CDR3 bases are TGTGCCAGCAGTCAATTGGTGTTGGTTACCTACGAGCAGTACTTC. This translates into CASSQLVLVTYEQYF.

This chain connects TRBV11-2 to TRBJ2-2, with D maybe TRBD1 (5 bases). Germline V gives CDR1 SGHAT, CDR2 FQNNGV. CDR3 length: 14 residues. The V and J ends lost 2 bases and 7 bases respectively, with 11 bases between them. Here the CDR3 reads CASSLPGSIGELFF. In DNA form, the CDR3 reads TGTGCCAGCAGCTTACCAGGGTCCATCGGGGAGCTGTTTTTT.

This clonotype showed up just a few times. The genes are TRBV12-3 or TRBV12-4 and TRBJ2-1; 7 bases are a match to TRBD1. There are 16 residues in the CDR3. V dropped 5 bases and J dropped 5; count of bases not matched to a gene: 12. In nucleotides, the CDR3 is TGTGCCAGCAGTCCACACAGGGGAGTTCTCGACAATGAGCAGTTCTTC. Its translation: CASSPHRGVLDNEQFF.

The chain is built from TRBV2 and TRBJ2-1; the D is unclear. V gave up 2 bases and J gave up 8 bases, with 7 bases separating them. CDR3 length equals 12 residues. CDR1 is SNHLY and CDR2 is FYNNEI in the germline V gene. Here the CDR3 reads CASSEIGYEQFF. The CDR3 coding sequence is TGTGCCAGCAGTGAAATCGGATATGAGCAGTTCTTC.